The 32 T cell receptor beta chains below come from one sample, sequenced in a study of T cells in Graves' hyperthyroidism and ophthalmopathy. Using RNA transcripts as the source, TCR beta CDR3 regions were amplified. RT-PCR in the first round (using the HTBI primer set) targeted the TCR CDR3. TCRdb used MiXCR to reprocess the multiplex PCR reads, holding one entry per CDR3 protein. The data hold some 270,000 distinct CDR3 sequences, with roughly an eighth observed a single time. Sequencing input: blood. The receptors were sampled from a woman aged 40 to 50 with Graves' hyperthyroidism.

This clonotype came up a few times. The chain couples TRBV7-9 to TRBJ2-3; 9 positions match TRBD2. Germline CDR1 and CDR2: SEHNR and FQNEAQ (reference sequence). The length of the CDR3 is 16 residues. V dropped 5 bases and J dropped 4; count of bases not matched to a gene: 10. For the CDR3, the DNA is TGTGCCAGCAGCCCCCCGGGACTAGCAAATCCAGATACGCAGTATTTT. Amino acid sequence: CASSPPGLANPDTQYF. Filled out from reference TRBV7-9 and TRBJ2-3, the complete variable domain reads DTGVSQNPRHKITKRGQNVTFRCDPISEHNRLYWYRQTLGQGPEFLTYFQNEAQLEKSRLLSDRFSAERPKGSFSTLEIQRTEQGDSAMYLCASSPPGLANPDTQYFGPGTRLTVL.

This clonotype was found many times. A much larger clonotype is one base distant, so this may be a read error. This chain joins TRBV27 and TRBJ2-7, with 8 bases lining up with TRBD2. Losses at the gene ends were 5 bases for V and 5 bases for J; bases not matched to a gene: 8. CDR3 size: 14 residues. The germline gives CDR1 MNHEY, CDR2 SMNVEV (reference sequence). CDR3 sequence reads: CASSIAGWGNEQYF. The CDR3 DNA follows: TGTGCCAGCAGTATAGCGGGATGGGGTAACGAGCAGTACTTC.

This clonotype has more than one count but fewer than ten. The rearrangement uses TRBV12-3 or TRBV12-4 and TRBJ2-2; unclear D gene. The CDR3 contains 17 residues. V lost 4 bases to trimming and J lost 1 base, with 16 bases between them. The CDR3 sequence is CASSSYQQIMNTGELFF. CDR3 bases: TGTGCCAGCAGTTCCTATCAGCAGATAATGAACACCGGGGAGCTGTTTTTT.

There are a few counts of this clonotype. V usage is TRBV7-8 and J usage is TRBJ2-1, with 10 bases that match TRBD2. The V and J ends lost 5 bases and 1 base, in that order; junction bases with no gene match: 5. The germline CDR1 and CDR2 sequences are SGHVS and FQNEAQ. CDR3 length: 16 residues. The CDR3 DNA reads as TGTGCCAGCAGCCCGAGAGCGGGAGGGTCCTACAATGAGCAGTTCTTC. Its protein product is CASSPRAGGSYNEQFF. Supplemented by reference TRBV7-8 and TRBJ2-1, the full variable domain reads GAGVSQSPRYKVAKRGQDVALRCDPISGHVSLFWYQQALGQGPEFLTYFQNEAQLDKSGLPSDRFFAERPEGSVSTLKIQRTQQEDSAVYLCASSPRAGGSYNEQFFGPGTRLTVL.

In its sample, this clonotype was seen many times. This chain connects TRBV5-1 to TRBJ1-5; D unclear. The V gene's germline CDR1 is SGHRS and CDR2 YFSETQ. V shed 0 bases and J shed 6 bases, with 10 bases lying between them. The CDR3 is made up of 14 amino acids. The CDR3 loop is CASSLGGNGQPQHF. The CDR3 DNA reads as TGCGCCAGCAGCTTGGGAGGGAATGGTCAGCCCCAGCATTTT.

The table lists this clonotype with a few counts. The chain is built from TRBV7-9 and TRBJ2-5; TRBD2 is a possible D gene (5 bases). The CDR3 has 15 amino acids. Germline loops: CDR1 SEHNR, CDR2 FQNEAQ (reference sequence). V was clipped by 2 bases and J by 2 bases, with 12 bases between them. CDR3 bases: TGTGCCAGCAGCTTAAACAGAGGGCAGCAAGAGACCCAGTACTTC. Residues: CASSLNRGQQETQYF. The full variable domain, with the rest looked up from reference TRBV7-9 and TRBJ2-5, is DTGVSQNPRHKITKRGQNVTFRCDPISEHNRLYWYRQTLGQGPEFLTYFQNEAQLEKSRLLSDRFSAERPKGSFSTLEIQRTEQGDSAMYLCASSLNRGQQETQYFGPGTRLLVL.

This clonotype was counted ten times or more. This may arise from a read error, as a much more abundant clone is one base away. This rearrangement joins TRBV27 to TRBJ1-5; D is undetermined. CDR3 length: 14 residues. The germline gives CDR1 MNHEY, CDR2 SMNVEV (reference sequence). V was pared by 3 bases and J by 2 bases, with 8 bases between. The CDR3: CASSFAGGNQPQHF. DNA of the CDR3: TGTGCCAGCAGTTTCGCCGGGGGCAATCAGCCCCAGCATTTT.

This clonotype has at least ten counts. This chain connects TRBV12-3 or TRBV12-4 to TRBJ2-2, with D unclear. Trimming shortened V by 3 bases and J by 10 bases, and 12 bases separated the two germline ends. This CDR3 spans 13 amino acids. CDR3 coding DNA: TGTGCCAGCAGTTTGGATGCGCACCCGGAGCTGTTTTTT. Its protein product is CASSLDAHPELFF.

This clonotype appeared many times. The chain carries TRBV6-1 and TRBJ2-5; D possibly corresponds to TRBD2 (6 bases). The V gene's germline CDR1 is MNHNS and CDR2 SASEGT. The CDR3 covers 16 residues. V dropped 5 bases and J dropped 1 base, with 17 bases sitting between them. DNA of the CDR3: TGTGCCAGCAGTCCCGGGACTCAAATCCCCCAAGAGACCCAGTACTTC. Translated: CASSPGTQIPQETQYF.

The V and J genes are TRBV14 and TRBJ1-1; 8 bases map to TRBD1. Germline lookup yields CDR1 SGHDN and CDR2 FVKESK. V lost 3 bases to trimming and J lost 2 bases; unmatched junction nucleotides: 5. CDR3 length: 15 amino acids. The CDR3 loop reads CASSQLTGANTEAFF. The DNA for the CDR3 is TGTGCCAGCAGCCAGCTGACAGGGGCCAACACTGAAGCTTTCTTT.

This clonotype has a count of ten or more. The genes are TRBV4-2 and TRBJ1-2, with 7 bases lining up with TRBD1. The V segment lost 7 bases and the J segment 2 bases; nucleotides outside the gene matches: 7. Germline loops: CDR1 LGHNA, CDR2 YNFKEQ. The CDR3 has 14 amino acids. CDR3 loop: CASNPEGANYGYTF. As DNA, the CDR3 is TGTGCCAGCAACCCCGAGGGGGCGAACTATGGCTACACCTTC.

This clonotype has only a few counts. V and J are TRBV20-1 and TRBJ2-1, with 9 bases identical to TRBD2. Losses at the gene ends were 3 bases for V and 4 bases for J; bases not matched to a gene: 19. Germline V CDR1 and CDR2: DFQATT, SNEGSKA (reference sequence). The CDR3 extends over 19 amino acids. CDR3 DNA: TGCAGTGCTAGTCTCCGCGGGAGGGCTGGGGATACAACATACAATGAGCAGTTCTTC. Translated, it gives CSASLRGRAGDTTYNEQFF.

This clonotype was seen repeatedly, ten times or more. V and J are TRBV6-1 and TRBJ2-3; 9 bases agree with TRBD2. Germline V CDR1 and CDR2: MNHNS, SASEGT. The CDR3 spans 15 residues. Trimming cost V 6 bases and J 4 bases; bases outside gene matches: 8. CDR3 sequence: CASRGVSGRSDTQYF. DNA of the CDR3: TGTGCCAGCAGAGGGGTTAGCGGGAGATCAGATACGCAGTATTTT.

This clonotype has ten or more counts. The CDR3 region has the DNA TGTGCCAGCAGCCAGATCTACAATGAGCAGTTCTTC. It yields the protein CASSQIYNEQFF. V gene TRBV14 combines with J gene TRBJ2-1; D not resolved. The germline V gene encodes CDR1 SGHDN and CDR2 FVKESK. V lost 3 bases and J 3 bases, leaving 3 bases between the germline ends. The CDR3 covers 12 residues.

The chain is built from TRBV6-1 and TRBJ1-5; 7 bases are a match to TRBD1. V shed 6 bases, J shed 4 bases, and the junction held 9 bases outside the gene matches. This CDR3 comprises 15 residues. The V gene's germline CDR1 is MNHNS and CDR2 SASEGT. The CDR3 spells CASSPGTAFNQPQHF. CDR3 DNA: TGTGCCAGCAGCCCCGGGACAGCTTTTAATCAGCCCCAGCATTTT.

The CDR3 reads CASSLDGLATSTQYF. The CDR3 region has the DNA TGTGCCAGCAGCTTAGACGGACTAGCGACTAGTACGCAGTATTTT. This sequence joins TRBV7-2 and TRBJ2-3, with TRBD2 identical over 9 bases. Trimming took 1 base from V and 8 from J; bases not matched to a gene: 7. CDR1 is SGHTA, CDR2 FQGNSA, per germline. CDR3 size: 15 residues. The full variable domain, with the rest looked up from reference TRBV7-2 and TRBJ2-3, is GAGVSQSPSNKVTEKGKDVELRCDPISGHTALYWYRQSLGQGLEFLIYFQGNSAPDKSGLPSDRFSAERTGGSVSTLTIQRTQQEDSAVYLCASSLDGLATSTQYFGPGTRLTVL.

The chain links TRBV18 to TRBJ2-7, with 7 bases fitting TRBD1. The V gene's germline CDR1 is KGHSH and CDR2 LQKENI. The V and J ends lost 3 bases and 3 bases, in that order; junction bases with no gene match: 8. The CDR3 has 15 amino acids. The CDR3 protein is CASSPPGTEGYEQYF. The CDR3 region has the DNA TGTGCCAGCTCACCGCCTGGGACAGAAGGCTACGAGCAGTACTTC.

This clonotype was recorded many times. V and J are TRBV2 and TRBJ1-6; D not resolved. The CDR3 has 14 residues. CDR1 and CDR2 from the germline V gene are SNHLY and FYNNEI. V lost 8 bases to trimming and J lost 5 bases, with 13 bases between them. The CDR3 protein is CASQARTHNSPLHF. DNA of the CDR3: TGTGCCAGCCAAGCTAGAACTCATAATTCACCCCTCCACTTT.

The rearrangement uses TRBV6-5 and TRBJ1-5; 9 nucleotides align to TRBD1. CDR3 size: 14 residues. Trimming cost V 7 bases and J 6 bases; bases outside gene matches: 7. Germline lookup yields CDR1 MNHEY and CDR2 SVGAGI. CDR3 nucleotides: TGTGCCAGCACGGCCGGACAGGGGAGTCAGCCCCAGCATTTT. Its translation is CASTAGQGSQPQHF.

This clonotype has ten or more counts. The chain recombines TRBV2 with TRBJ2-1; TRBD2 agrees at 14 bases. The CDR3 runs to 17 residues. The germline CDR1 and CDR2 sequences are SNHLY and FYNNEI. The J segment lost 4 bases and the V segment lost 8 bases, leaving 10 bases of the junction unmatched. In nucleotides, the CDR3 is TGTGCCAGCGGGGGACTCGGGACTAGCGGGAGTTACAATGAGCAGTTCTTC. Translating gives CASGGLGTSGSYNEQFF.

This clonotype showed up many times. The chain carries TRBV20-1 and TRBJ1-2, with TRBD1 as a possible D gene (5 bases). Trimming took 4 bases from V and 5 from J, leaving 17 bases between them. CDR1 is DFQATT and CDR2 is SNEGSKA in the germline V gene (reference sequence). The CDR3 consists of 14 residues. The CDR3 sequence is CSATHRIDFYGYTF. CDR3 nucleotide sequence: TGCAGTGCTACCCACAGGATCGATTTTTATGGCTACACCTTC.

This clonotype was recorded many times. This chain uses TRBV28 with TRBJ1-2; 7 nucleotides agree with TRBD1. The CDR3 totals 16 residues. The germline gives CDR1 MDHEN, CDR2 SYDVKM. The V gene end was trimmed by 3 bases and the J gene end by 10 bases; junction bases not matched to a gene: 17. DNA for the CDR3: TGTGCCAGCAGTTTGTTGACAGGGAGGAATAGAGATGACTACACCTTC. Residues: CASSLLTGRNRDDYTF.

The rearrangement links TRBV19 to TRBJ1-6, with 7 positions matching TRBD1. Trimming removed 9 bases from V and 7 bases from J; junction bases left unmatched: 6. The CDR3 totals 13 residues. CDR1 LNHDA and CDR2 SQIVND come from the germline V gene (reference sequence). Here the CDR3 DNA reads TGTGCCAGCGGGACAGAAGGGAATTCACCCCTCCACTTT. It specifies CASGTEGNSPLHF.

This clonotype was observed at least ten times. This sequence joins TRBV7-8 and TRBJ2-1; D not certain. Trimming cost V 5 bases and J 6 bases, with 8 bases left between them. Per the germline V gene, CDR1 is SGHVS and CDR2 is FQNEAQ. The CDR3 sequence is 12 residues long. Here the CDR3 DNA reads TGTGCCAGCAGCCTTATTCGCAATGAGCAGTTCTTC. Protein sequence: CASSLIRNEQFF.

This clonotype was detected many times. V and J are TRBV10-3 and TRBJ2-5; perhaps TRBD2 as D (6 bases). Looked up from germline, CDR1 is ENHRY and CDR2 is SYGVKD. The CDR3 spans 14 residues. With 6 bases removed from V and 0 bases from J, the gap between germline ends came to 11 bases. The CDR3 reads CAISSWEDQETQYF. CDR3 nucleotide sequence: TGTGCCATCAGCTCGTGGGAGGACCAAGAGACCCAGTACTTC.

This clonotype showed up many times. The V call is TRBV3-1, the J call TRBJ2-5; no clear D. V was shortened by 4 bases and J by 2 bases, with 8 bases between the two germline ends. Germline CDR1 is LGHDT and CDR2 is YNNKEL (reference sequence). The CDR3 sequence is 13 residues long. CDR3 protein: CASSRKNQETQYF. CDR3 coding DNA: TGTGCCAGCAGCCGCAAAAATCAAGAGACCCAGTACTTC.

The table lists this clonotype with many counts. The rearrangement uses TRBV6-1 and TRBJ2-7; weak D call: TRBD2 (6 bases). The germline V gene has CDR1 MNHNS and CDR2 SASEGT. Deletions cut 4 bases from V and 2 bases from J, with 18 bases between. This CDR3 spans 16 amino acids. The DNA of the CDR3 is TGTGCCAGCAGTGGGAGTGGAGGGGTTAGGACCTACGAGCAGTACTTC. The encoded protein is CASSGSGGVRTYEQYF.

This clonotype was picked up many times. This rearrangement joins TRBV3-1 to TRBJ2-5; no clear D. Trimming took off 4 bases at V and 5 bases at J, with 8 bases between the two ends. The CDR3 consists of 12 residues. Germline CDR1 reads LGHDT; CDR2 reads YNNKEL (reference sequence). CDR3 in amino acids: CASSPLGETQYF. DNA of the CDR3: TGTGCCAGCAGCCCCCTCGGGGAGACCCAGTACTTC.

The gene calls are TRBV6-1 and TRBJ1-5; no reliable D call. The CDR3 totals 16 residues. Trimming cost V 5 bases and J 2 bases, with 16 bases left between them. The germline V gene encodes CDR1 MNHNS and CDR2 SASEGT. CDR3 DNA sequence: TGTGCCAGCAGTTTCATACGGGTGAACGGCAATCAGCCCCAGCATTTT. Its protein is CASSFIRVNGNQPQHF.

This clonotype showed up many times. The CDR3 sequence: CASSFGGNTIYF. CDR3 DNA sequence: TGTGCCAGCAGCTTCGGCGGAAACACCATATATTTT. The gene calls are TRBV11-3 and TRBJ1-3; D is uncertain. The CDR3 consists of 12 residues. The V end was cut by 3 bases, the J end by 4 bases, with 4 bases between. Germline V CDR1 and CDR2: SGHNT, YENEEA.

The sample holds one count of this clonotype. Being one base from a much bigger clone, this may be a read error. The chain combines TRBV27 with TRBJ2-2; 8 bases match TRBD1. This CDR3 contains 15 residues. CDR1 and CDR2 from the germline V gene are MNHEY and SMNVEV (reference sequence). The CDR3, as DNA: TGTGCCAGCAGTACTATCGGACAGGGCGACGGGAAGCTGTTTTTT. It yields the protein CASSTIGQGDGKLFF.

This clonotype was observed a handful of times. Being one base from a much bigger clone, this may be a read error. The J gene is TRBJ1-5, the V gene TRBV12-3 or TRBV12-4; the D gene is possibly TRBD1 (5 bases). Trimming cost V 6 bases and J 2 bases, with 14 bases left between them. The CDR3 runs to 15 residues. CDR3 loop: CASSFKRGGNQPQHF. The CDR3 nucleotides read TGTGCCAGCAGCTTTAAGAGGGGTGGCAATCAGCCCCAGCATTTT.